A single sample is the source of the 27 T cell receptor beta chains below, sequenced in a study of cytomegalovirus exposure and HLA in healthy donors. PCR amplification relied on 60 Vbeta primers (plus 13 Jbeta primers). Some clones are missing from TCRdb's copy, which holds only in-frame ones; the method was immunoSEQ multiplex PCR. Of around 200,000 clones detected, more than 65% appear once; the ten largest clones hold approximately 1.2%. Sequencing was carried out using PBMCs. Receptors originate from a girl aged 2 to 9 in good health and CMV-seropositive.

The V and J genes are TRBV5-1 and TRBJ2-3; no reliable D call. The germline gives CDR1 SGHRS, CDR2 YFSETQ. Trimming took 2 bases from V and 0 from J, leaving 4 bases between them. This CDR3 region has 13 residues. The CDR3, as DNA: TGCGCCAGCAGCTTTCTCAGCACAGATACGCAGTATTTT. It codes for CASSFLSTDTQYF.

The rearrangement uses TRBV11-2 and TRBJ2-3, with 8 bases matching TRBD2. The CDR3 has 16 amino acids. Germline trimming cut 2 bases from V and 1 base from J; bases unmatched to any gene: 5. Germline V gene data show CDR1 as SGHAT and CDR2 as FQNNGV. The CDR3 is CASSLITGGRTDTQYF. In nucleotides, the CDR3 is TGTGCCAGCAGCTTAATTACGGGGGGGCGCACAGATACGCAGTATTTT.

This clone has just one count. The chain links TRBV27 to TRBJ2-7; D is possibly TRBD1 (6 bases). CDR1 is MNHEY and CDR2 is SMNVEV in the germline V gene (reference sequence). Between the trimmed V and J ends, which lost 5 bases and 6 bases, there was a span of 17 bases. This CDR3 region has 14 residues. The CDR3 here is CASSPRAQGFEQYF. The CDR3 nucleotides are TGTGCCAGCAGTCCCCGCGCACAGGGCTTCGAGCAGTACTTC.

The V gene is TRBV6-5, the J gene TRBJ2-2, with D possibly TRBD2 on 6 matching bases. CDR3 length: 16 residues. Germline assignment: CDR1 MNHEY and CDR2 SVGAGI. Trimming stripped 4 bases from V and 2 bases from J, with 14 bases between. CDR3 DNA: TGTGCCAGCAGTTCCTGGGGGGACCCCAACACCGGGGAGCTGTTTTTT. It yields the protein CASSSWGDPNTGELFF.

The genes are TRBV30 and TRBJ1-2; 7 nucleotides line up with TRBD1. Germline V gene lookup returns CDR1 GTSNPN and CDR2 SVGIG (reference sequence). With 2 bases clipped from V and 4 bases from J, the junction kept 7 bases outside the gene matches. The CDR3 totals 14 residues. CDR3 DNA: TGTGCCTGGAGTCGAGACAGGGAGGCCTATGGCTACACCTTC. Its translation: CAWSRDREAYGYTF.

The chain links TRBV11-2 to TRBJ2-1; 8 nucleotides match TRBD2. The germline CDR1 and CDR2 sequences are SGHAT and FQNNGV. The CDR3 has 17 amino acids. Unmatched junction bases numbered 8, after V lost 3 bases and J lost 1 base. DNA for the CDR3: TGTGCCAGCAGCTTTCCCAGCGGGAGCCCTTCCTACAATGAGCAGTTCTTC. Protein product: CASSFPSGSPSYNEQFF.

V gene TRBV27 combines with J gene TRBJ1-4; 8 positions match TRBD1. Trimming removed 4 bases from V and 7 bases from J; junction bases left unmatched: 14. The CDR3 spans 17 residues. Germline assignment: CDR1 MNHEY and CDR2 SMNVEV (reference sequence). The CDR3 loop is CASSSGQGWSRAEKLFF. In DNA form, the CDR3 reads TGTGCCAGCAGTTCTGGACAGGGATGGTCGAGAGCTGAAAAACTGTTTTTT.

The genes are TRBV5-1 and TRBJ1-2; D is perhaps TRBD1 (6 bases). CDR3 length: 14 residues. Trimming took 3 bases from V and 3 from J, leaving 12 bases between them. In germline, CDR1 is SGHRS, CDR2 YFSETQ. The CDR3 loop is CASSYPQGHYGYTF. In DNA, the CDR3 is TGCGCCAGCAGCTACCCACAGGGCCACTATGGCTACACCTTC.

The chain recombines TRBV27 with TRBJ2-3; D call uncertain. The V end was cut by 5 bases, the J end by 0 bases, with 3 bases between. Germline loops: CDR1 MNHEY, CDR2 SMNVEV (reference sequence). This CDR3 has 12 residues. CDR3 loop: CASSQSTDTQYF. CDR3 bases: TGTGCCAGCAGTCAAAGCACAGATACGCAGTATTTT.

The gene calls are TRBV19 and TRBJ2-3; 10 bases fit TRBD2. Germline V CDR1 and CDR2: LNHDA, SQIVND (reference sequence). J was trimmed by 0 bases and V by 5 bases; bases with no gene match: 14. CDR3 length: 19 amino acids. This CDR3 reads CASSRIGLAGVVSTDTQYF. CDR3 DNA sequence: TGTGCCAGTAGTCGGATCGGCCTAGCGGGGGTGGTTAGCACAGATACGCAGTATTTT.

This chain connects TRBV4-1 to TRBJ2-7; TRBD1 aligns across 9 bases. Losses at the gene ends were 0 bases for V and 1 base for J; bases not matched to a gene: 4. Germline CDR1 MGHRA, CDR2 YSYEKL. The CDR3 totals 16 residues. This CDR3 is CASSQEFGQGSYEQYF. The CDR3 coding sequence is TGCGCCAGCAGCCAAGAGTTTGGACAGGGGTCCTACGAGCAGTACTTC.

V gene TRBV2 combines with J gene TRBJ1-2; perhaps TRBD1 as D (6 bases). Germline V gives CDR1 SNHLY, CDR2 FYNNEI. The V and J ends lost 5 bases and 7 bases respectively, with 8 bases between them. There are 11 residues in the CDR3. In DNA form, the CDR3 reads TGTGCCAGCAGTCCCAGGGGTGGCTACACCTTC. Its protein product is CASSPRGGYTF.

CDR3 loop: CASSKVDRGSRGYGYTF. The CDR3 DNA is TGTGCCAGCAGCAAAGTGGACAGGGGGTCAAGGGGGTATGGCTACACCTTC. V usage is TRBV21-1 and J usage is TRBJ1-2; the table gives TRBD1 as D, unverified against the DNA. TRBV21-1 is classified as a pseudogene. The CDR3 consists of 17 residues.

J is TRBJ1-2 and V is TRBV6-1, with a possible D match to TRBD1 (5 bases). Per the germline V gene, CDR1 is MNHNS and CDR2 is SASEGT. V dropped 6 bases and J dropped 6 bases, with 20 bases sitting between them. There are 15 residues in the CDR3. The CDR3 here is CASSPVLGGTNGYTF. The CDR3 nucleotides read TGTGCCAGCAGCCCTGTATTGGGGGGGACGAATGGCTACACCTTC.

V gene TRBV2 combines with J gene TRBJ2-2; 9 bases agree with TRBD1. Germline V lookup: CDR1 SNHLY, CDR2 FYNNEI. Trimming cost V 2 bases and J 7 bases; bases outside gene matches: 11. The CDR3 runs 17 residues. In DNA, the CDR3 is TGTGCCAGCAGTGAATCCCTCCCCTTGGACAGGGGCGGGGAGCTGTTTTTT. This translates into CASSESLPLDRGGELFF. Variable domain in full (rest from reference TRBV2 and TRBJ2-2): EPEVTQTPSHQVTQMGQEVILRCVPISNHLYFYWYRQILGQKVEFLVSFYNNEISEKSEIFDDQFSVERPDGSNFTLKIRSTKLEDSAMYFCASSESLPLDRGGELFFGEGSRLTVL.

V usage is TRBV10-3 and J usage is TRBJ1-1; D is possibly TRBD1 (5 bases). The CDR3 covers 15 residues. Germline CDR1 ENHRY, CDR2 SYGVKD. V was clipped by 0 bases and J by 6 bases, with 14 bases between them. The CDR3 DNA follows: TGTGCCATCAGTGAGTCGGAAGGGGTTTACGCTGAAGCTTTCTTT. Translating it yields CAISESEGVYAEAFF.

This sequence joins TRBV30 and TRBJ1-2, with D unresolved. The CDR3 length is 12 residues. The germline CDR1 and CDR2 sequences are GTSNPN and SVGIG (reference sequence). V lost 7 bases and J 3 bases, leaving 12 bases between the germline ends. DNA for the CDR3: TGTGCCTCCGGAGGTGTGTACTATGGCTACACCTTC. It encodes CASGGVYYGYTF. Based on the CDR3 plus reference TRBV30 and TRBJ1-2, the full variable domain is SQTIHQWPATLVQPVGSPLSLECTVEGTSNPNLYWYRQAAGRGLQLLFYSVGIGQISSEVPQNLSASRPQDRQFILSSKKLLLSDSGFYLCASGGVYYGYTFGSGTRLTVV.

The gene calls are TRBV9 and TRBJ1-6, with 7 bases lining up with TRBD1. Germline V gene sequence: CDR1 SGDLS, CDR2 YYNGEE. The CDR3 runs to 14 residues. The V segment lost 3 bases and the J segment 5 bases; nucleotides outside the gene matches: 2. The CDR3 DNA follows: TGTGCCAGCAGCGAGACAGGGAATAATTCACCCCTCCACTTT. Translation gives CASSETGNNSPLHF.

The table lists this clone with a count of one. CDR3 loop: CARSPGPGRYVRFNTGELFF. Here the CDR3 DNA reads TGTGCCAGAAGCCCCGGTCCAGGTAGGTACGTTAGGTTTAACACCGGGGAGCTGTTTTTT. The chain employs TRBV5-3 and TRBJ2-2; D remains unclear. TRBV5-3 is an open reading frame, and its role is uncertain. This CDR3 has 20 amino acids. The ends were cut back, 4 bases at V and 2 bases at J, with 27 bases in the middle.

This clone is a singleton in its sample. This chain links TRBV11-3 with TRBJ2-7; TRBD1 is a possible D gene (5 bases). This CDR3 contains 14 residues. The V gene's germline CDR1 is SGHNT and CDR2 YENEEA. V dropped 2 bases and J dropped 0 bases, with 8 bases sitting between them. The CDR3 here is CASSLQGGSYEQYF. The DNA of the CDR3 is TGTGCCAGCAGCTTACAGGGCGGCTCCTACGAGCAGTACTTC. Drawing the rest from reference TRBV11-3 and TRBJ2-7, the complete variable domain is EAGVVQSPRYKIIEKKQPVAFWCNPISGHNTLYWYLQNLGQGPELLIRYENEEAVDDSQLPKDRFSAERLKGVDSTLKIQPAELGDSAVYLCASSLQGGSYEQYFGPGTRLTVT.

The V gene is TRBV6-1, the J gene TRBJ1-5, with no clear D. The CDR3 contains 12 residues. Germline assignment: CDR1 MNHNS and CDR2 SASEGT. Trimming left V 3 bases short and J 4 bases short, with 4 bases between. The CDR3 DNA follows: TGTGCCAGCAGTGACGGGAATCAGCCCCAGCATTTT. This gives the protein CASSDGNQPQHF.

In its sample, this clone was seen once. The same CDR3 can be traced to other DNA sequences in this sample. This chain links TRBV5-1 with TRBJ2-7; 7 bases map to TRBD1. With V trimmed by 0 bases and J by 5 bases, 5 bases remained unmatched. The CDR3 covers 14 residues. Germline CDR1 SGHRS, CDR2 YFSETQ. In DNA, the CDR3 is TGCGCCAGCAGCTTGGAAGGAACAGGGGACGAGCAGTACTTC. Its translation: CASSLEGTGDEQYF.

The chain combines TRBV12-5 with TRBJ2-2; a weak D match, TRBD2 (6 bases). Per germline, CDR1 LGHNT and CDR2 FRNRAP. The V end lost 4 bases, the J end lost 4 bases, and 16 bases lay between the germline ends. CDR3 size: 16 residues. The CDR3 protein is CASGSGARGATGELFF. The CDR3 bases are TGTGCTAGTGGTTCCGGAGCTCGCGGGGCCACCGGGGAGCTGTTTTTT.

The chain joins TRBV2 to TRBJ2-7; TRBD2 aligns across 7 bases. Trimming cost V 8 bases and J 4 bases; bases outside gene matches: 11. The CDR3 is made up of 14 amino acids. Germline CDR1 is SNHLY and CDR2 is FYNNEI. CDR3 DNA sequence: TGTGCCAGCGTCAGTGCGGGAGCTGGGTACGAGCAGTACTTC. Residues: CASVSAGAGYEQYF.

The gene calls are TRBV7-6 and TRBJ2-5, with D possibly TRBD1 on 6 matching bases. Trimming took off 6 bases at V and 4 bases at J, with 9 bases between the two ends. The CDR3 covers 12 residues. Germline V gene sequence: CDR1 SGHVS, CDR2 FNYEAQ. The CDR3 nucleotides are TGTGCCAGCAGTCCGACAGGAGAGACCCAGTACTTC. Translation: CASSPTGETQYF. The full variable domain, with the rest looked up from reference TRBV7-6 and TRBJ2-5, is GAGVSQSPRYKVTKRGQDVALRCDPISGHVSLYWYRQALGQGPEFLTYFNYEAQQDKSGLPNDRFSAERPEGSISTLTIQRTEQRDSAMYRCASSPTGETQYFGPGTRLLVL.

This clone was detected only once. The gene calls are TRBV10-2 and TRBJ1-2; D is uncertain. Germline loops: CDR1 WSHSY, CDR2 SAAADI. The length of the CDR3 is 14 residues. Trimming shortened V by 11 bases and J by 0 bases, and 16 bases separated the two germline ends. This CDR3 reads CAVQAGFPNYGYTF. CDR3 nucleotide sequence: TGCGCCGTCCAGGCAGGTTTTCCTAACTATGGCTACACCTTC.

V usage is TRBV28 and J usage is TRBJ1-2, with unresolved D. CDR1 is MDHEN and CDR2 is SYDVKM in the germline V gene. There are 13 residues in the CDR3. The V end lost 7 bases, the J end lost 5 bases, and 14 bases lay between the germline ends. For the CDR3, the DNA is TGTGCCAGCACCGTCGCCTTGGAGTATGGCTACACCTTC. This encodes CASTVALEYGYTF.